This TCR beta chain is drawn from a study of long-term antiretroviral therapy in people with HIV. General observations from the study: Against controls, HIV repertoires showed narrower ranges of CDR3 length. An increase in diversity followed ART, yet levels stayed below transplant donor controls.

Remarks on this clone: Its antigen is unidentified.

Two or more post-ART PBMC samples, plus at least one pre-ART sample, were available for each donor. Every one of the participants with HIV received treatment in the United States. Germline CDR1 reads LGHNT; CDR2 reads FRNRAP. Trimming took 0 bases from V and 5 from J, leaving 20 bases between them. The CDR3 spans 18 residues. An immunoSEQ assay, version v3.0, was performed at survey level. The table came from immunoSEQ multiplex PCR; TCRdb's copy has only in-frame clones and leaves some out. The sample comprises under 20,000 clones, roughly 78% of which are singletons, and roughly 10% rests with the top ten.

V gene TRBV12-5 combines with J gene TRBJ2-1; no clear D gene. This specimen was unsorted PBMCs, taken 0.2 years after starting antiretroviral therapy. This TCR was recovered from a woman aged 40 to 50 with HIV. The CDR3 protein is CASGLVRVGFSLDNEQFF. CDR3 coding DNA: TGTGCTAGTGGTTTGGTACGGGTCGGCTTCTCGCTCGACAATGAGCAGTTCTTC. Full variable domain (missing parts from reference TRBV12-5 and TRBJ2-1): DARVTQTPRHKVTEMGQEVTMRCQPILGHNTVFWYRQTMMQGLELLAYFRNRAPLDDSGMPKDRFSAEMPDATLATLKIQPSEPRDSAVYFCASGLVRVGFSLDNEQFFGPGTRLTVL.